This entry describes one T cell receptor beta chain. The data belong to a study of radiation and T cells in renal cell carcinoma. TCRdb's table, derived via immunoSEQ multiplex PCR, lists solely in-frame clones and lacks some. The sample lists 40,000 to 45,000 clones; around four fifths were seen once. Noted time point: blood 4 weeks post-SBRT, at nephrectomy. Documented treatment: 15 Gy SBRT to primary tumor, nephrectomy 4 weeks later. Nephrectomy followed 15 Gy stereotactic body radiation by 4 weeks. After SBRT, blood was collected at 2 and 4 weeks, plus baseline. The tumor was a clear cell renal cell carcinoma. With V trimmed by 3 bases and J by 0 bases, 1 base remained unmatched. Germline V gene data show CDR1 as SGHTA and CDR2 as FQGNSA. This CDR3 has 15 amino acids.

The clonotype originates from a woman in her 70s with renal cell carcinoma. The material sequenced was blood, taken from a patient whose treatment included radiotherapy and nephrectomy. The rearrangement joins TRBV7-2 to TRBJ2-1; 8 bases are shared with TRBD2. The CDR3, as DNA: TGTGCCAGCAGCTTTAGCGGGACCTCCTACAATGAGCAGTTCTTC. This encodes CASSFSGTSYNEQFF.